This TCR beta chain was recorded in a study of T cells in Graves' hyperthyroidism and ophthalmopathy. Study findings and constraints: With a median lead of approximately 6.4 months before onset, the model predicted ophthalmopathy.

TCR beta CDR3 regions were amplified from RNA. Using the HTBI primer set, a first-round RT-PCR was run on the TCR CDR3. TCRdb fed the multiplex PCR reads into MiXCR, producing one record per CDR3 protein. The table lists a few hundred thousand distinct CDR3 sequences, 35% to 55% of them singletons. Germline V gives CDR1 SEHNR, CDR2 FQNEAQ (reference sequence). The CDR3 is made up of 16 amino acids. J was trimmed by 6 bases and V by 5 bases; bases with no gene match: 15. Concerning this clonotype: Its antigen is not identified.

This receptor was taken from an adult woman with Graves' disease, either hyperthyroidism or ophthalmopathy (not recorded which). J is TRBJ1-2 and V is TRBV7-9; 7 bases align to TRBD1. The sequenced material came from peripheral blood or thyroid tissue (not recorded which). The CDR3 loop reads CASSVRDSFRVNGYTF. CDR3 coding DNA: TGTGCCAGCAGCGTCCGGGACAGCTTTCGGGTAAATGGCTACACCTTC.